This T cell receptor beta chain was documented in a study of PD-L1 blockade in urothelial cancer (dated by TCRdb to the late 2010s). With regard to the full study: Therapy was started in the mid-2010s for all patients, and atezolizumab 1,200 mg was administered intravenously every 3 weeks. Pretreatment tumor samples and matched peripheral blood, collected serially before and after atezolizumab treatment, underwent TCR sequencing. An ECOG performance status of 0 or 1 was recorded for the patients, and 0 to 3 prior chemotherapy regimens had been received by the patients. Blood samples gave median yields of around 140,000 T cells and 82,636 unique TCRs, along with a median clonality of about 0.084. Blood samples were analyzed at two time points: 3 weeks after treatment start (second dose) and 6 weeks after treatment start. Whole exome sequencing and RNA sequencing of pretreatment tumors were performed alongside TCR sequencing in the same patients. Twenty-nine patients had pretreatment blood TCR-seq, 24 had at least one posttreatment blood collection, and 24 had tumor TCR-seq. Durable clinical benefit was defined as a progression-free survival longer than 6 months, and TCR features were additionally tested against progression-free survival and overall survival. About 85% of the 29 patients were identified as males with urothelial cancer of bladder origin, and a prior smoking history was reported by 18 of 29 patients. The study was an exploratory multi-omic analysis of somatic, immune and clinical correlates of response to PD-L1 blockade with atezolizumab in urothelial cancer. Under 10 patients reached durable clinical benefit, while some 20 patients did not.

Each PCR received spiked-in synthetic TCR analog templates so that absolute template abundance could be estimated from read counts. The immunoSEQ assay used bias-controlled V and J gene primers to amplify TCRbeta CDR3 regions from genomic DNA. Sequencing of rearranged TCRbeta segments was performed at approximately 20X coverage. The authors' pipeline ran thus. Sequencing errors were corrected by clustering and CDR3s were annotated against IMGT to assign V, D and J genes. Only productive TCRbeta rearrangements were used in downstream analyses, excluding out-of-frame or stop-codon sequences. Clonality was computed as one minus Shannon entropy normalized by the log of the number of unique productive sequences. Clones differing between time points or between blood and tumor were identified using Fisher's exact test with Benjamini-Hochberg correction, with an adjusted p below 0.01 applied as the threshold. Held by TCRdb, this immuneACCESS table contains in-frame sequences only and omits some clones. Under half of the omission traces to an unresolved V gene where checked; the cause of the rest is unknown. That table supplies the V and J calls and clone size; D and trimming were determined from the DNA. This sample comprises about 130,000 clones, more than 70% of them detected only once. Jointly, the top ten make up roughly 2.4% of the sample.

The CDR3 holds 14 amino acids from the cysteine to the phenylalanine. The read is trimmed to its CDR3 DNA, 42 bases read in frame from base 1. The germline V gene gives CDR1 as MNHNS and CDR2 as SASEGT. Ends trimmed: V by 7 bases, J by 4 bases; bases unmatched to a gene: 5. According to the study, the label for this sample's time point signals: peripheral blood 6 weeks after treatment start. The cohort comprised approximately 30 patients with locally advanced or metastatic urothelial carcinoma treated at Memorial Sloan Kettering on a trial protocol. Peripheral blood mononuclear cells were collected pretreatment and during treatment, at between 1 and 8 total time points per patient. The Qiagen DNeasy Blood extraction kit was used to purify genomic DNA from total PBMCs and from tumor samples. PBMCs were collected pretreatment and during treatment, and were isolated and stored as previously described.

On this clone itself: What this receptor recognizes is not known. Base qualities are not at hand, and no much larger clone is one base apart.

What the authors observed across the whole study: Improved progression-free and overall survival was found to be associated with pretreatment peripheral blood TCR clonality below the median. Patients with durable benefit showed greater expansion of tumor-associated TCR clones in peripheral blood 3 weeks after starting treatment (n = 22, p = 0.022). Because the sample size was small (n ≈ 27) and many exploratory analyses were performed, the results are intended to be hypothesis-generating.

This TCR was recovered from a man aged 50 to 60 with urothelial cancer. The sequences come from PBMCs, collected around atezolizumab (anti-PD-L1) treatment. The rearrangement combines TRBV6-1 with TRBJ2-1; 9 bases in the junction line up with TRBD1. CDR3 loop: CASKNRGQYNEQFF. The bases are TGTGCCAGCAAAAACAGGGGGCAATACAATGAGCAGTTCTTC.